The clone carrying this T cell receptor (beta chain) was picked up many times. As for time point: patch test 1, 2 weeks after DPC sensitization. Treatment: therapeutic diphenylcyclopropenone sensitization with weekly scalp DPC. The CDR3 sequence is 15 residues long. The V gene end was trimmed by 3 bases and the J gene end by 5 bases; junction bases not matched to a gene: 5. A single record per CDR3 protein comes from TCRdb applying MiXCR to the RACE reads. The sample consists of more than 65,000 distinct CDR3 sequences, 10% of them appearing once. This record belongs to a study of human T cells and chemical hapten exposure.

The receptor comes from a woman aged 45-59 years with alopecia areata. Some clones in this sample may be carry-over from other donors' samples. This sample comprised whole blood, obtained in connection with sensitization to the hapten diphenylcyclopropenone (DPC). The chain recombines TRBV12-3 or TRBV12-4 with TRBJ2-5; 11 bases fit TRBD2. CDR3 in DNA: TGTGCCAGCAGTTTCGGGCTAGCGGGGGGCGAGACCCAGTACTTC. It is translated as CASSFGLAGGETQYF.